The entry below gives a single T cell receptor (beta chain) sequence along with its context. This entry belongs to a study of cytomegalovirus exposure and HLA in healthy donors. PCR used 60 Vbeta primers and 13 Jbeta primers. Produced via immunoSEQ multiplex PCR; TCRdb's table is partial and in-frame only. The repertoire includes over 150,000 clones, over 70% of them detected once, and over 2% sits in the top ten. Unmatched junction bases numbered 4, after V lost 4 bases and J lost 7 bases. CDR1 SGHTA and CDR2 FQGNSA come from the germline V gene. The CDR3 extends over 15 amino acids. The specimen was PBMCs. The chain uses TRBV7-2 and TRBJ2-2; 12 positions agree with TRBD2. This TCR derives from a woman aged 25 to 45 in good health and CMV-seronegative. Here the CDR3 DNA reads TGTGCCAGCAGCTCGCTAGCGGGGGGGGGCGGGGAGCTGTTTTTT. It yields the protein CASSSLAGGGGELFF.